This is a list of T cell receptor beta chains from one sample in a study of post-analysis software for immune sequencing data. One entry per CDR3 protein results from TCRdb running MiXCR on the PCR reads. The sample consists of more than 350,000 distinct CDR3 sequences, 39% of them appearing once. Sequenced material: blood. The receptor source for this set is a girl aged 2-10 years with multiple sclerosis. CDR3s include the opening cysteine and the closing phenylalanine or tryptophan. D genes are given only for firm matches. Clone size is shown for a subset of rows, as once, few, many or a class of expanded clone.

j_call: TRBJ2-5
clone_size: .
v_call: TRBV7-9
d_call: TRBD2
cdr3_aa: CASSRVPGLPIQYF
cdr3_nt: TGTGCCAGCAGCCGCGTACCGGGACTACCTATTCAGTACTTC

j_call: TRBJ2-1
clone_size: .
v_call: TRBV10-3
d_call: .
cdr3_aa: CAISEAGEEWNEQFF
cdr3_nt: TGTGCCATCAGTGAGGCAGGGGAGGAATGGAATGAGCAGTTCTTC

j_call: TRBJ2-7
clone_size: few
v_call: TRBV6-6
d_call: TRBD2
cdr3_aa: CASTFRGSGNEQYF
cdr3_nt: TGTGCCAGCACCTTTCGCGGGAGTGGCAACGAGCAGTACTTC

j_call: TRBJ2-3
clone_size: .
v_call: TRBV6-4
d_call: TRBD2
cdr3_aa: CASSDLPAGTSGTDTQYF
cdr3_nt: TGTGCCAGCAGTGACCTCCCAGCCGGGACTAGCGGGACAGATACGCAGTATTTT

j_call: TRBJ2-3
clone_size: .
v_call: TRBV7-9
d_call: .
cdr3_aa: CASGQTYRESEQYF
cdr3_nt: TGTGCCAGCGGCCAGACGTACCGGGAGAGCGAGCAGTATTTT

j_call: TRBJ1-5
clone_size: few
v_call: TRBV6-1
d_call: TRBD1
cdr3_aa: CASRPRGQSSASNQPQHF
cdr3_nt: TGTGCCAGCAGGCCCCGGGGACAGAGCTCCGCTAGCAATCAGCCCCAGCATTTT

j_call: TRBJ1-6
clone_size: .
v_call: TRBV7-9
d_call: .
cdr3_aa: CASSRGAGWSNSPLHF
cdr3_nt: TGTGCCAGCAGCCGAGGGGCAGGGTGGAGTAATTCACCCCTCCACTTT

j_call: TRBJ2-7
clone_size: few
v_call: TRBV6-5
d_call: TRBD2
cdr3_aa: CASSYSGLAGGREQYF
cdr3_nt: TGTGCCAGCAGTTACTCGGGGCTAGCGGGGGGGCGTGAGCAGTACTTC

j_call: TRBJ1-2
clone_size: .
v_call: TRBV24-1
d_call: TRBD1
cdr3_aa: CATSDSSASTGMGIGGYTF
cdr3_nt: TGTGCCACCAGTGACTCCAGCGCATCGACAGGGATGGGGATAGGAGGCTACACCTTC

j_call: TRBJ1-2
clone_size: few
v_call: TRBV12-3/TRBV12-4
d_call: .
cdr3_aa: CAGSLGEDYGYTF
cdr3_nt: TGTGCCGGCAGTCTGGGGGAGGACTATGGCTACACCTTC